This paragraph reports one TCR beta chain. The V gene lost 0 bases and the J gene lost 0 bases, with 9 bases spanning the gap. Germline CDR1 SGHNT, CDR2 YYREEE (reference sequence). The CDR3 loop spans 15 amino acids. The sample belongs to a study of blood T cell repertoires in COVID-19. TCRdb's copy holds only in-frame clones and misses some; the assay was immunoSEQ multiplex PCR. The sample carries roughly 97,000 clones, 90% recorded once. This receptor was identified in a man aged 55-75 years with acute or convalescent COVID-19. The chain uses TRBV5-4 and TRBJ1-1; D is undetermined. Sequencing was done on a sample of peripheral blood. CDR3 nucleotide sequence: TGTGCCAGCAGCTTGGTACAGAGCATGAACACTGAAGCTTTCTTT. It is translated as CASSLVQSMNTEAFF.